The clone carrying this TCR beta chain appeared a few times. Its target is unknown. This CDR3 is 16 amino acids long. Deletions cut 5 bases from V and 0 bases from J, with 14 bases between. The sample is drawn from a study of regulatory T cells in long-lasting Graves disease. Study information: Patients with persistent Graves' disease had over 5 years of antithyroid drugs and persistent TSH receptor antibodies. Findings and caveats of the study: Rather than thyroid tissue, only peripheral blood underwent study.

For TCR beta, libraries came from iRepertoire HTBI primers and Arm-PCR of CDR3 regions. Via MiXCR, TCRdb re-called the multiplex PCR reads, giving one row per CDR3 protein. Of around 450,000 distinct CDR3 sequences listed, 20% to 25% were seen once; the top ten hold roughly 7%. Time point defined: persistent/refractory GD, antithyroid drugs over 5 years with positive TRAb. Researchers made the TCR library from RNA that was extracted from PBMCs. The source material was peripheral blood mononuclear cells (PBMCs), sampled when the disease was refractory, from a patient treated with antithyroid drugs. This receptor was obtained from a female donor with Graves disease. The rearrangement joins TRBV12-3 or TRBV12-4 to TRBJ2-1, with D possibly TRBD2 on 6 matching bases. The CDR3 region is CASSAAGRNSYNEQFF. Here the CDR3 DNA reads TGTGCCAGCAGTGCGGCGGGGCGGAACTCCTACAATGAGCAGTTCTTC.